The entry below describes one T cell receptor (beta chain). What it recognizes is unknown. The sample originates from a study of a mutant IDH1 vaccine in newly diagnosed glioma. Overall study context: At week 35 came visit V12, and visit V13 followed at week 47.

The protocol was immunoSEQ multiplex PCR, while the TCRdb copy is restricted to in-frame clones and leaves out a portion. The sample gives 25,000 to 40,000 clones, around nine tenths of which show up once; about 2.2% is in the top ten. Indicated time point: week 47, end of study. The investigators gave 300 ug of mutant IDH1 20-mer peptide in each vaccine dose, together with topical imiquimod. The sequencing used PBMCs, collected from a glioma patient whose treatment included an IDH1 peptide vaccine. This clonotype originated in a man aged 35-49 years with glioma.

The CDR3 nucleotides read TGTGCCAGCAGTCCACCGTCTGGACAGGAAGGTCGTGGCTACACCTTC. It codes for CASSPPSGQEGRGYTF. The genes are TRBV28 and TRBJ1-2, with 7 bases identical to TRBD1. CDR1 and CDR2 from the germline V gene are MDHEN and SYDVKM. The V and J ends lost 5 bases and 7 bases, in that order; junction bases with no gene match: 16. This CDR3 comprises 16 residues.